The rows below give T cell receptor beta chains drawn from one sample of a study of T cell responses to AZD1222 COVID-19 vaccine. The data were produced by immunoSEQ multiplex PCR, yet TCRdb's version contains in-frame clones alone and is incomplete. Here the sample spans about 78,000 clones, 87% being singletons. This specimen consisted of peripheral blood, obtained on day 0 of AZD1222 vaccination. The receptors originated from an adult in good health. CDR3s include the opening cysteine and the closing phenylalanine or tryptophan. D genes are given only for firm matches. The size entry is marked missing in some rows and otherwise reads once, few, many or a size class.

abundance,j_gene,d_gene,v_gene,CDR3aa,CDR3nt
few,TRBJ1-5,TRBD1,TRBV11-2,CASSLGAGGPYSNQPQHF,TGTGCCAGCAGCTTAGGGGCAGGGGGTCCCTATAGCAATCAGCCCCAGCATTTT
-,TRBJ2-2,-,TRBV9,CASSVSDANTGELFF,TGTGCCAGCAGCGTTAGCGACGCGAACACCGGGGAGCTGTTTTTT
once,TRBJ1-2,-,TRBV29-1,CSVRERKNYGYTF,TGCAGCGTTCGGGAGAGGAAAAACTATGGCTACACCTTC
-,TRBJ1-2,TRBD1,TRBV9,CASSSGQGYTF,TGTGCCAGCAGCTCAGGACAGGGGTACACCTTC
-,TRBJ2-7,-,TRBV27,CASSLGGSYEQYF,TGTGCCAGCAGCCTCGGGGGCTCCTACGAGCAGTACTTC
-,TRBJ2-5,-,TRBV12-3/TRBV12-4,CASSLRQGETQYF,TGTGCCAGCAGTTTACGGCAGGGGGAGACCCAGTACTTC
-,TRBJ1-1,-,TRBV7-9,CASSLGQSTEAFF,TGTGCCAGCAGCCTCGGACAGAGCACTGAAGCTTTCTTT
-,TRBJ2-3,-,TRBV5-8,CASSRTISTDTQYF,TGTGCCAGCAGCAGGACAATTAGCACAGATACGCAGTATTTT
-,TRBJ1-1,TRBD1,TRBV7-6,CASSVGTGEAFF,TGTGCCAGCAGCGTGGGGACAGGTGAAGCTTTCTTT
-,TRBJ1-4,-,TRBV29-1,CSVEDPRGAFNEKLFF,TGCAGCGTTGAAGACCCCCGGGGGGCGTTTAATGAAAAACTGTTTTTT
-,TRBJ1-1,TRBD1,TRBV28,CASSFRQGALSAEAFF,TGTGCCAGCAGTTTTAGACAGGGGGCCCTGTCCGCTGAAGCTTTCTTT
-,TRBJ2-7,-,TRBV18,CASSPSGAYEQYF,TGTGCCAGCTCACCCTCGGGGGCCTACGAGCAGTACTTC
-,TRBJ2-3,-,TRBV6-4,CASSVSVADTQYF,TGTGCCAGCAGTGTTAGTGTAGCAGATACGCAGTATTTT
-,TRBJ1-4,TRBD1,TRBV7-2,CASSLEGAWEKLFF,TGTGCCAGCAGCTTAGAGGGGGCTTGGGAAAAACTGTTTTTT
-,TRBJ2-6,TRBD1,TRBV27,CASTKDRVPGANVLTF,TGTGCCAGCACTAAGGACAGGGTCCCTGGGGCCAACGTCCTGACTTTC
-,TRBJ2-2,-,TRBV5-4,CASMLKPAGELFF,TGTGCCAGCATGTTGAAGCCGGCGGGGGAGCTGTTTTTT
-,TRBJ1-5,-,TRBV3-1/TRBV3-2,CASSQGQVEQPQHF,TGTGCCAGCAGCCAAGGGCAGGTAGAACAGCCCCAGCATTTT
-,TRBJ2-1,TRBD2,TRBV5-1,CASSTGWGRAGSYNEQFF,TGCGCCAGCAGCACTGGTTGGGGGAGGGCCGGATCCTACAATGAGCAGTTCTTC
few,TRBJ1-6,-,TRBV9,CASSVRGQNNSPLHF,TGTGCCAGCAGCGTCCGAGGGCAAAATAATTCACCCCTCCACTTT
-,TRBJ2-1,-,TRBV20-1,CSAREINQQFF,TGCAGTGCTAGAGAAATAAACCAGCAGTTCTTC
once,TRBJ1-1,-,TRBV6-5,CASKRGQGTEAFF,TGTGCCAGCAAGCGGGGGCAGGGCACTGAAGCTTTCTTT
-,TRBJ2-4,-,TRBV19,CASSPLGTRSIQYF,TGTGCCAGTAGTCCCCTCGGGACCAGGAGCATTCAGTACTTC
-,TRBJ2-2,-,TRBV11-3,CASSLRLGNTGELFF,TGTGCCAGCAGCTTAAGACTCGGAAACACCGGGGAGCTGTTTTTT
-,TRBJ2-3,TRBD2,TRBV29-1,CSVETASGMPDTQYF,TGCAGCGTTGAAACGGCTAGCGGGATGCCAGATACGCAGTATTTT
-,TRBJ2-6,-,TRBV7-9,CASSLVSSGANVLTF,TGTGCCAGCAGCTTAGTGTCCTCTGGGGCCAACGTCCTGACTTTC
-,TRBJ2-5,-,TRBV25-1,CASSTTQTQYF,TGTGCCAGCAGTACCACTCAGACCCAGTACTTC
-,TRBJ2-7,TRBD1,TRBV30,CAWKSPRGQPYEQYF,TGTGCCTGGAAGTCCCCGAGGGGGCAACCCTACGAGCAGTACTTC
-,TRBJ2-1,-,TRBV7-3,CASSYSYGYNEQFF,TGTGCCAGCAGCTATTCTTACGGGTACAATGAGCAGTTCTTC
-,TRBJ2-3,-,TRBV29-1,CSVATGWGTDTQYF,TGCAGCGTTGCTACAGGTTGGGGCACAGATACGCAGTATTTT
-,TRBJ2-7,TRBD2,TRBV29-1,CSVEGREGSYEQYF,TGCAGCGTTGAAGGGCGGGAGGGCTCCTACGAGCAGTACTTC
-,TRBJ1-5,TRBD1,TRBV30,CAWSMNRGGQPQHF,TGTGCCTGGAGTATGAACAGGGGAGGACAGCCCCAGCATTTT
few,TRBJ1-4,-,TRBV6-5,CASSRTLATNEKLFF,TGTGCCAGCAGTAGGACACTTGCAACTAATGAAAAACTGTTTTTT
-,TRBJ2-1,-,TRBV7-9,CASSLGRALDEQFF,TGTGCCAGCAGCCTGGGTAGGGCGCTCGATGAGCAGTTCTTC
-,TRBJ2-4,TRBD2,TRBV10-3,CAISEGLAGVGANIQYF,TGTGCCATCAGTGAAGGACTAGCGGGAGTGGGGGCAAACATTCAGTACTTC
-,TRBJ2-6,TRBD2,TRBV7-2,CASSPNPSGLSGANVLTF,TGTGCCAGCAGCCCCAACCCTAGCGGACTTTCTGGGGCCAACGTCCTGACTTTC
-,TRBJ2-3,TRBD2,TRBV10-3,CAISELAGGPGDTQYF,TGTGCCATCAGTGAGCTAGCGGGAGGGCCAGGGGATACGCAGTATTTT
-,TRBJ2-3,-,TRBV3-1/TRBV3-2,CASSHESDTQYF,TGTGCCAGCAGCCACGAATCAGATACGCAGTATTTT
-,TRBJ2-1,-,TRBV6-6,CASREVGNSYNEQFF,TGTGCCAGCAGGGAGGTCGGGAACTCCTACAATGAGCAGTTCTTC